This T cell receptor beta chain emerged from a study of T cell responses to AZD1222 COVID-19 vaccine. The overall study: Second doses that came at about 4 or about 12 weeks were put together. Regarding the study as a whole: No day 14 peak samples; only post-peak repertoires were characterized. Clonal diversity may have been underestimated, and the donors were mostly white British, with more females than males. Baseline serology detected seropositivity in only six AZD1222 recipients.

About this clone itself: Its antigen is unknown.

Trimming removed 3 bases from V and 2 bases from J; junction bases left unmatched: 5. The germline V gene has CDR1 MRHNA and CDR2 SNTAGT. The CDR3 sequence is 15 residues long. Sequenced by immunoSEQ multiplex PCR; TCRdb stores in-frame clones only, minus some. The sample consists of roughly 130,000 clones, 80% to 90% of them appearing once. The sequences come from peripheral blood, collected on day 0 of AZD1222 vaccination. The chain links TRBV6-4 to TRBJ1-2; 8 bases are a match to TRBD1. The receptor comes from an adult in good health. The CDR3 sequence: CASSEGQGQNYGYTF. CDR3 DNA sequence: TGTGCCAGCAGTGAAGGACAGGGTCAAAACTATGGCTACACCTTC.